This record concerns one T cell receptor beta chain sequence. This clonotype was recorded once. The target of this receptor is not known. No much larger clone exists at a distance of one base, and base qualities are not known. One read alone is a weak basis. The sequencing machine was an Illumina HiSeq 1500. TCRdb applied fastp at Q25 and MiXCR to the public reads, then kept only in-frame beta chains. Here each entry gathers all rows of one CDR3 protein and keeps the most common genes and DNA. The sample data list some 100,000 distinct CDR3 sequences, and less than 25% of these were observed just once. The ten largest make up about 39% of the sample. This entry comes from a study of T cell repertoires in cytomegalovirus infection (dated by TCRdb to between 2018 and 2021). Broadly, across the study: The HLA type of each donor mattered for the analysis, because public TCR beta signatures pointed to carriage of CMV infection along with the matching HLA type. Study-wide conclusions, independent of this receptor: The ex vivo response was dominated by HLA-C-restricted CMV-specific TCR beta clonotypes, which also provided the single most frequent clonotype in two of eight donors. In both this cohort and an independent 352-donor cohort, the cumulative frequency of public TCR beta family members distinguished carriers of CMV infection plus the relevant HLA type.

V is clipped by 7 bases and J by 4 bases, and the sequence between their germline boundaries is 14 bases long. The germline V gene (reference sequence) specifies DFQATT as CDR1 and SNEGSKA as CDR2. The CDR3, from cysteine to phenylalanine, totals 12 residues. The entry retains the CDR3 DNA only, 36 bases that are in frame from base 1. The sequence was obtained from a human donor in good health (CMV status not recorded). Some clones in this sample may be carry-over from other donors' samples. The V and J genes are TRBV20-1 and TRBJ2-7, with the D gene possibly TRBD1 or TRBD2, each one fitting 5 bases. Sequencing was carried out using CD8+ T cells from PBMCs. The CDR3 protein is CSGRDRVYEQYF. The sequenced DNA is TGCAGTGGCCGGGACCGAGTATACGAGCAGTACTTC.